The rows below give T cell receptor beta chains drawn from one sample of a study of cytomegalovirus exposure and HLA in healthy donors. TCRdb's copy holds only in-frame clones and misses some; the assay was immunoSEQ multiplex PCR. This table has 100,000 to 150,000 clones, about 80% appearing once. Input material: PBMCs. The receptors come from a woman aged 40 to 49 in good health and CMV-seronegative. CDR3s include the opening cysteine and the closing phenylalanine or tryptophan. A D gene is named only where the DNA matches it firmly. A row's size may be missing; if present it is once, few, many or a size class.

abundance	len	v_gene	d_gene	j_gene	CDR3nt	CDR3aa
.	11	TRBV29-1	.	TRBJ1-5	TGCAGCGTTGAAGGGGGCCGGCCCCAGCATTTT	CSVEGGRPQHF
.	13	TRBV9	.	TRBJ2-3	TGTGCCAGCAGCCCGGCGGGGACAGATACGCAGTATTTT	CASSPAGTDTQYF
.	15	TRBV7-9	TRBD2	TRBJ2-3	TGTGCCAGCAGCTTAGGACTAGCGGGCACAGATACGCAGTATTTT	CASSLGLAGTDTQYF
.	13	TRBV29-1	.	TRBJ2-3	TGCAGCGCCACCACGTTTCGGGGGGATACGCAGTATTTT	CSATTFRGDTQYF
.	13	TRBV4-2	.	TRBJ1-1	TGTGCCAGCAGCCAAGATACAATCACTGAAGCTTTCTTT	CASSQDTITEAFF
.	11	TRBV14	.	TRBJ2-1	TGTGCCAGCAGATCCACCGAGGGGCAGTTCTTC	CASRSTEGQFF
once	16	TRBV4-2	.	TRBJ2-1	TGTGCCAGCAGCCAAGTGCTAGCGAGGGTGGGCAATGAGCAGTTCTTC	CASSQVLARVGNEQFF
.	14	TRBV13	TRBD1	TRBJ1-6	TGTGCCAGCAGCGCGACAGGGAATAATTCACCCCTCCACTTT	CASSATGNNSPLHF
.	14	TRBV6-5	.	TRBJ2-5	TGTGCCAGCAGCTTGGTCGGGAAAGGGGAGACCCAGTACTTC	CASSLVGKGETQYF
.	16	TRBV5-4	.	TRBJ2-7	TGTGCCAGCAGCCCTCCCCGGGGGGCAGGGTCGGGCGAGCAGTACTTC	CASSPPRGAGSGEQYF
.	14	TRBV5-1	.	TRBJ2-3	TGCGCCAGCAGCCCTGGGACTAGCACAGATACGCAGTATTTT	CASSPGTSTDTQYF
.	17	TRBV28	.	TRBJ1-5	TGTGCCAGCAGATCCCCTGACAGGCGCTATAGCAATCAGCCCCAGCATTTT	CASRSPDRRYSNQPQHF
.	16	TRBV9	.	TRBJ2-2	TGTGCCAGCAGCGTAGGTGTAGGGGGAAGATCCGGGGAGCTGTTTTTT	CASSVGVGGRSGELFF
.	14	TRBV4-2	TRBD2	TRBJ2-7	TGTGCCAGCAGCCAACTAGCGGGAAGGTACGAGCAGTACTTC	CASSQLAGRYEQYF
.	13	TRBV2	.	TRBJ1-5	TGTGCCAGCAGTCCAGGGGGCAATCAGCCCCAGCATTTT	CASSPGGNQPQHF
.	14	TRBV7-9	.	TRBJ1-2	TGTGCCAGCAGCTTAGAGGCGACAGGTGATGGCTACACCTTC	CASSLEATGDGYTF
.	14	TRBV6-1	.	TRBJ1-4	TGTGCCAGCAGTGGATCGGCAACTAATGAAAAACTGTTTTTT	CASSGSATNEKLFF
few	16	TRBV7-2	.	TRBJ1-2	TGTGCCCGCAGCTTAGTCGGTGGACAAGCTAACTATGGCTACACCTTC	CARSLVGGQANYGYTF
.	12	TRBV18	.	TRBJ2-7	TGTGCCAGCTCACCTACAAACTACGAGCAGTACTTC	CASSPTNYEQYF
.	16	TRBV4-3	TRBD2	TRBJ2-5	TGCGCCAGCAGCCCCCTGGGAGGGCCCCACCAAGAGACCCAGTACTTC	CASSPLGGPHQETQYF
.	13	TRBV28	TRBD1	TRBJ1-5	TGTGCCAGCAGCTCCGACAGGGATCAGCCCCAGCATTTT	CASSSDRDQPQHF
.	13	TRBV14	.	TRBJ1-6	TGTGCCAGCAGGGGGGGGATCGGTTCACCCCTCCACTTT	CASRGGIGSPLHF
.	14	TRBV7-2	.	TRBJ2-7	TGTGCCAGCAGCTTAGTTAGCCCATCCTACGAGCAGTACTTC	CASSLVSPSYEQYF
.	15	TRBV4-1	.	TRBJ1-2	TGCGCCAGCAGCCAAGGGTACGCGGGACCTTATGGCTACACCTTC	CASSQGYAGPYGYTF
.	15	TRBV4-3	TRBD2	TRBJ2-3	TGCGCCAGCAGCAAGACTAGCGGGGCCTCAGATACGCAGTATTTT	CASSKTSGASDTQYF
once	14	TRBV28	.	TRBJ1-2	TGTGCCAGCAGCATAGGCCCGACAGGCTATGGCTACACCTTC	CASSIGPTGYGYTF
.	13	TRBV6-5	TRBD2	TRBJ2-1	TGTGCCAGCAGGCGGGAGCGATACAATGAGCAGTTCTTC	CASRRERYNEQFF
.	13	TRBV5-1	TRBD2	TRBJ2-7	TGCGCCAGCAGCGCGGGAGGTAGGAACGAGCAGTACTTC	CASSAGGRNEQYF